The source of this T cell receptor (beta chain) is a study of T cell responses to AZD1222 COVID-19 vaccine. Study results and limitations: Repertoire collection took place solely once the T cell response had peaked. Donors, mostly white British, included more females; clonal diversity was possibly underestimated.

Assay used: immunoSEQ multiplex PCR; TCRdb lists only in-frame clones, some missing. Of some 180,000 clones detected, almost 90% appear once; the ten largest clones hold approximately 0.49%. CDR1 is SGHAT, CDR2 FQNNGV, per germline. The CDR3 covers 14 residues. Trimming shortened V by 2 bases and J by 5 bases, and 10 bases separated the two germline ends. Remarks on this clone: Its matching antigen is unknown.

This chain connects TRBV11-2 to TRBJ2-1; D gene unclear. This TCR derives from an adult in good health. The source material was peripheral blood, sampled on day 0 of AZD1222 vaccination. The CDR3 spells CASSLLRTNNEQFF. CDR3 sequence (DNA): TGTGCCAGCAGCTTACTACGTACAAACAATGAGCAGTTCTTC.